The rows below give T cell receptor beta chains drawn from one sample of a study of beta chain features in type 1 diabetes. Using immunoSEQ multiplex PCR, the repertoire was profiled, and TCRdb retains in-frame clones only, with some absent. The sample has around 250,000 clones, 68% seen once. The sample consisted of naive CD4+ T cells from blood. The source is a man aged 25-45 years in good health. Both conserved end residues are part of each CDR3. The D gene is left open where the match is weak. Rows may omit the clone size; those that give it use once, few, many or a size class.

>few|TRBD2|TRBJ2-7|TRBV29-1
CSVKGLAVVEQYF
TGCAGCGTGAAGGGACTAGCGGTAGTCGAGCAGTACTTC
>NA|NA|TRBJ2-1|TRBV7-8
CASSLRADYYNEQFF
TGTGCCAGCAGCCTTAGAGCGGATTACTACAATGAGCAGTTCTTC
>NA|TRBD1|TRBJ2-7|TRBV6-6
CASRRDRVSEQYF
TGTGCCAGCAGAAGGGACAGGGTGAGCGAGCAGTACTTC
>NA|TRBD1|TRBJ1-5|TRBV30
CAWSPFTGGIDQPQHF
TGTGCCTGGAGCCCCTTTACAGGGGGCATAGATCAGCCCCAGCATTTT
>NA|NA|TRBJ2-7|TRBV29-1
CSVESGGGYEQYF
TGCAGCGTTGAATCGGGGGGCGGGTACGAGCAGTACTTC
>NA|NA|TRBJ2-1|TRBV6-6
CASSHRDNYNEQFF
TGTGCCAGCAGCCACCGGGACAACTACAATGAGCAGTTCTTC
>few|TRBD1|TRBJ2-4|TRBV19
CASSMVWSRTGFKNIQYF
TGTGCCAGTAGTATGGTATGGTCCAGGACAGGGTTCAAAAACATTCAGTACTTC
>few|NA|TRBJ1-1|TRBV30
CAWSAMGTAEAFF
TGTGCCTGGAGTGCCATGGGGACGGCTGAAGCTTTCTTT
>NA|TRBD1|TRBJ1-3|TRBV30
CAWSHGTGDGNTIYF
TGTGCCTGGAGTCACGGGACAGGGGACGGAAACACCATATATTTT
>once|TRBD1|TRBJ2-3|TRBV30
CAWSGTGSSTDTQYF
TGTGCCTGGAGCGGGACAGGGAGTAGCACAGATACGCAGTATTTT
>NA|NA|TRBJ2-1|TRBV7-9
CASSLGGGDYNEQFF
TGTGCCAGCAGCTTAGGAGGCGGAGACTACAATGAGCAGTTCTTC
>NA|NA|TRBJ1-2|TRBV28
CASSPLRDGTTF
TGTGCCAGCAGTCCGCTCCGGGACGGAACCACCTTC
>NA|TRBD1|TRBJ2-1|TRBV2
CASSAAGTGLQFF
TGTGCCAGCAGTGCCGCCGGGACAGGATTACAGTTCTTC
>NA|NA|TRBJ2-7|TRBV30
CAWSRNYEQYF
TGTGCCTGGAGCCGGAACTACGAGCAGTACTTC
>NA|NA|TRBJ2-3|TRBV9
CASSLDLGDTQYF
TGTGCCAGCAGCCTAGACTTGGGGGATACGCAGTATTTT
>few|TRBD1|TRBJ2-7|TRBV30
CAWSPTDRVYEQYF
TGTGCCTGGAGCCCTACGGACAGGGTGTACGAGCAGTACTTC
>NA|TRBD2|TRBJ2-7|TRBV29-1
CSVRGLAGYEQYF
TGCAGCGTCCGCGGACTAGCGGGCTACGAGCAGTACTTC
>NA|TRBD1|TRBJ1-4|TRBV13
CASRSTGVGFEKLFF
TGTGCCAGCAGGTCCACAGGGGTCGGATTTGAAAAACTGTTTTTT
>NA|NA|TRBJ2-3|TRBV30
CAWSITADTQYF
TGTGCCTGGAGTATAACAGCAGATACGCAGTATTTT
>few|TRBD1|TRBJ2-3|TRBV28
CASIVGTASTDTQYF
TGTGCCAGCATCGTCGGGACAGCTAGCACAGATACGCAGTATTTT
>NA|TRBD2|TRBJ2-1|TRBV29-1
CSASLGGGQFF
TGCAGCGCGTCCCTTGGGGGGGGACAGTTCTTC
>few|NA|TRBJ2-5|TRBV28
CAASGAETQYF
TGTGCCGCCTCCGGGGCGGAGACCCAGTACTTC
>few|NA|TRBJ1-1|TRBV7-9
CASRGNTEAFF
TGTGCCAGCCGGGGAAACACTGAAGCTTTCTTT